These 29 T cell receptor beta chains were all obtained from the same sample, sequenced in a study of blood T cells in healthy people across ages. A J-beta primer mix and a sample-barcoded 5' primer were used in a second PCR of about 7 to 12 cycles. Using its own MiXCR run on the 5' RACE reads, TCRdb lists one record per CDR3 protein. Among about 970,000 distinct CDR3 sequences listed, roughly 51% were seen once. Sequenced input: blood. Receptor source: a woman between 55 and 75 years old in good health.

This clonotype was picked up a small number of times. The rearrangement links TRBV12-3 or TRBV12-4 to TRBJ2-4, with D possibly TRBD2 on 6 matching bases. This CDR3 is 17 amino acids long. V lost 7 bases and J 0 bases, leaving 19 bases between the germline ends. In nucleotides, the CDR3 is TGTGCCAGCACCCCTATGACATTGGGAGGAGCCAAAAACATTCAGTACTTC. Encoded protein: CASTPMTLGGAKNIQYF.

The V gene is TRBV6-6, the J gene TRBJ2-5, with D perhaps given as TRBD1 or TRBD2 (5 bases each). The DNA end favors TRBJ2-7, so the J call may be wrong. The CDR3 runs to 16 residues. Germline CDR1 MNHNY, CDR2 SVGAGI (reference sequence). CDR3 protein: CASSYSMGVRSYEQYF. The DNA of the CDR3 is TGTGCCAGCAGTTACTCGATGGGGGTTAGATCCTACGAGCAGTACTTC.

This clonotype occurred a few times. The V call is TRBV9, the J call TRBJ2-3; the match to TRBD2 covers 11 bases. This CDR3 is built from 16 residues. The germline gives CDR1 SGDLS, CDR2 YYNGEE. With V trimmed by 2 bases and J by 0 bases, 2 bases remained unmatched. Written as DNA, the CDR3 is TGTGCCAGCAGCGTCACTAGCGGGAGAAGCACAGATACGCAGTATTTT. Protein product: CASSVTSGRSTDTQYF.

This sequence joins TRBV7-2 and TRBJ1-1, with D possibly being TRBD1 (6 bases). V was clipped by 5 bases and J by 2 bases, with 12 bases between them. CDR1 and CDR2 (germline): SGHTA, FQGNSA. The CDR3 is 14 amino acids. CDR3 in DNA: TGTGCCAGCAGCCGTGGACAGCCCAACACTGAAGCTTTCTTT. It translates to CASSRGQPNTEAFF.

The sample holds one count of this clonotype. The genes are TRBV29-1 and TRBJ1-1; D is unclear. From germline, CDR1 is SQVTM and CDR2 ANQGSEA. This CDR3 has 13 amino acids. Trimming removed 3 bases from V and 5 bases from J, with 13 bases in between. DNA of the CDR3: TGCAGCGTTGATCCCGGGGAGACTACTGAAGCTTTCTTT. This translates into CSVDPGETTEAFF. The variable domain in full, completed from reference TRBV29-1 and TRBJ1-1, reads SAVISQKPSRDICQRGTSLTIQCQVDSQVTMMFWYRQQPGQSLTLIATANQGSEATYESGFVIDKFPISRPNLTFSTLTVSNMSPEDSSIYLCSVDPGETTEAFFGQGTRLTVV.

This clonotype turned up a few times. The chain employs TRBV5-1 and TRBJ2-1; 10 bases are shared with TRBD2. The length of the CDR3 is 15 residues. Germline CDR1 and CDR2: SGHRS and YFSETQ. Unmatched junction bases numbered 9, after V lost 3 bases and J lost 9 bases. CDR3 amino acids: CASSSTGTSVPEQFF. The CDR3 nucleotides read TGCGCCAGCAGCTCGACCGGGACTAGCGTTCCTGAGCAGTTCTTC.

This clonotype was recorded a few times. Here the CDR3 DNA reads TGCGCCAGCAGTGAATTGAGTCGGGGCGAGCAGTACTTC. Residues: CASSELSRGEQYF. The chain employs TRBV10-2 and TRBJ2-7; possible D gene TRBD2, 5 bases. Between the trimmed V and J ends, which lost 3 bases and 6 bases, there was a span of 12 bases. This CDR3 is built from 13 residues. From germline, CDR1 is WSHSY and CDR2 SAAADI.

The chain joins TRBV20-1 to TRBJ2-7; D call uncertain. The CDR3 covers 14 residues. V was cut by 1 base and J by 0 bases, with 10 bases left in between. The germline gives CDR1 DFQATT, CDR2 SNEGSKA (reference sequence). The CDR3 spells CSARVGTRSYEQYF. The DNA of the CDR3 is TGCAGTGCTAGAGTGGGAACCCGCTCCTACGAGCAGTACTTC.

The CDR3 DNA is TGCAGCGTTGGGACAGGGGAGGTCGAGCAGTACTTC. Its translation: CSVGTGEVEQYF. The V and J genes are TRBV29-1 and TRBJ2-5; the match to TRBD1 covers 9 bases. The closer fit of TRBJ2-7 to the DNA end suggests the J call may be wrong. From germline, CDR1 is SQVTM and CDR2 ANQGSEA. The length of the CDR3 is 12 residues.

This chain joins TRBV4-1 and TRBJ2-7; D gene unclear. V was cut by 2 bases and J by 3 bases, with 11 bases left in between. The CDR3 totals 14 residues. Germline CDR1 and CDR2: MGHRA and YSYEKL. The CDR3 DNA follows: TGCGCCAGCAGCCAAAAGGTTTCGAACTACGAGCAGTACTTC. Translation: CASSQKVSNYEQYF.

The chain is built from TRBV12-3 or TRBV12-4 and TRBJ2-7; D is uncertain. The CDR3 has 14 amino acids. The V end was cut by 5 bases, the J end by 0 bases, with 11 bases between. CDR3 region: CASSRFASSYEQYF. The CDR3 nucleotides are TGTGCCAGCAGTAGATTCGCCAGCTCCTACGAGCAGTACTTC.

The rearrangement joins TRBV20-1 to TRBJ2-7; a weak D match, TRBD2 (6 bases). Near its end, the DNA agrees better with TRBJ2-5, so the J call may be wrong. CDR1 DFQATT and CDR2 SNEGSKA come from the germline V gene (reference sequence). The CDR3 spans 14 residues. The CDR3 sequence: CSASSIGGEETQYF. The CDR3 DNA sequence: TGCAGTGCTAGTTCAATCGGGGGAGAGGAGACCCAGTACTTC.

The chain combines TRBV5-1 with TRBJ2-5, with 7 bases identical to TRBD1. After removal of 6 bases from V and 5 bases from J, the junction contained 10 bases not matched to a gene. This CDR3 comprises 14 residues. Per the germline V gene, CDR1 is SGHRS and CDR2 is YFSETQ. The CDR3 is CASTLDRVGETQYF. CDR3 nucleotides: TGCGCCAGCACCCTCGACAGGGTCGGGGAGACCCAGTACTTC.

The rearrangement links TRBV7-2 to TRBJ2-2, with TRBD2 matching over 10 bases. The CDR3 is 16 amino acids. V was clipped by 6 bases and J by 2 bases; unmatched bases: 6. Germline CDR1 is SGHTA and CDR2 is FQGNSA. CDR3 DNA: TGTGCCAGCAGAGCGGGAGGGCCTGGAAACACCGGGGAGCTGTTTTTT. Translation: CASRAGGPGNTGELFF.

In its sample, this clonotype was seen a few times. The chain recombines TRBV4-3 with TRBJ1-1, with D hard to call. V gave up 0 bases and J gave up 1 base, with 12 bases separating them. Germline CDR1 LGHNA, CDR2 YSLEER. The CDR3 loop spans 16 amino acids. CDR3 residues: CASSQDLRRTNTEAFF. For the CDR3, the DNA is TGCGCCAGCAGCCAAGATCTTCGGCGGACGAACACTGAAGCTTTCTTT.

This chain joins TRBV3-1 and TRBJ2-7, with D maybe TRBD1 (5 bases). CDR1 and CDR2 from the germline V gene are LGHDT and YNNKEL (reference sequence). V was trimmed by 2 bases and J by 7 bases, leaving 18 bases between them. CDR3 length: 15 amino acids. CDR3 DNA: TGTGCCAGCAGCCAAACAGGAAACACCTACAATGAGCAGTACTTC. This sequence encodes CASSQTGNTYNEQYF.

The CDR3 sequence is CRVRRSGTDTQYF. The DNA for the CDR3 is TGCAGGGTGAGAAGATCTGGGACAGATACGCAGTATTTT. The rearrangement links TRBV20-1 to TRBJ2-3; no definite D call. Germline lookup yields CDR1 DFQATT and CDR2 SNEGSKA (reference sequence). This CDR3 is 13 amino acids long.

This clonotype was seen a few times. This chain uses TRBV28 with TRBJ2-7; the D is unclear. The CDR3 length is 13 residues. Germline CDR1 MDHEN, CDR2 SYDVKM. Trimming left V 2 bases short and J 5 bases short, with 10 bases between. The CDR3 sequence is CASSLGSLHEQYF. CDR3 coding DNA: TGTGCCAGCAGTTTAGGTTCCCTCCACGAGCAGTACTTC.

The chain recombines TRBV6-5 with TRBJ2-3; 9 nucleotides match TRBD2. V shed 5 bases and J 2 bases; nucleotides not matched to a gene: 5. The V gene's germline CDR1 is MNHEY and CDR2 SVGAGI. The CDR3 is made up of 15 amino acids. The CDR3 coding sequence is TGTGCCAGCAGTAAGCGGGAGGCCCTCACAGATACGCAGTATTTT. Translated, it gives CASSKREALTDTQYF.

V is TRBV7-6 and J is TRBJ2-4; D might be TRBD1 (6 bases). The closer fit of TRBJ2-7 to the DNA end suggests the J call may be wrong. CDR1 SGHVS and CDR2 FNYEAQ come from the germline V gene. The CDR3 spans 15 residues. CDR3 residues: CASSHRTGMEYEQYF. The CDR3 nucleotides read TGTGCCAGCAGCCACCGAACAGGGATGGAATACGAGCAGTACTTC.

The chain links TRBV11-2 to TRBJ2-5; 8 nucleotides align to TRBD2. The CDR3 has 18 residues. The germline V gene has CDR1 SGHAT and CDR2 FQNNGV. V lost 1 base and J lost 5; bases outside the gene matches: 15. CDR3 sequence (DNA): TGTGCCAGCAGCTTAGTACCCCTAGCGGGCGTTCCCCTGGAGACCCAGTACTTC. Encoded protein: CASSLVPLAGVPLETQYF.

The chain joins TRBV6-4 to TRBJ2-1; D unclear. V was trimmed by 0 bases and J by 10 bases, leaving 10 bases between them. This CDR3 region has 13 residues. CDR1 MRHNA and CDR2 SNTAGT come from the germline V gene. The CDR3 DNA is TGTGCCAGCAGTGACTCCGAGGAAAAGGAGCAGTTCTTC. It encodes CASSDSEEKEQFF.

The rearrangement links TRBV10-3 to TRBJ2-7; perhaps TRBD2 as D (5 bases). V lost 4 bases and J lost 1, with 14 bases in between. This CDR3 is 15 amino acids long. Germline CDR1 ENHRY, CDR2 SYGVKD. The CDR3 nucleotides read TGTGCCATCAGTGGAACCGGGGTAAGTTCCTACGAGCAGTACTTC. It yields the protein CAISGTGVSSYEQYF.

In regard to this clonotype: One end of the junction fails to match germline, which may point to a read error. V is TRBV6-2 or TRBV6-3 and J is TRBJ2-3; TRBD2 is a possible D gene (6 bases). Germline V gives CDR1 MNHEY, CDR2 SVGEGT. The CDR3 has 15 amino acids. CDR3 loop: CASSYWRTITDAQYF. In nucleotides, the CDR3 is TGTGCCAGCAGTTACTGGCGGACTATCACAGATGCGCAGTATTTT.

The count of this clonotype is one. The rearrangement uses TRBV5-1 and TRBJ1-1; no firm D call. V lost 4 bases and J lost 8, with 15 bases in between. The CDR3 is 13 amino acids. The germline CDR1 and CDR2 sequences are SGHRS and YFSETQ. The CDR3 loop is CASSSDKLKEAFF. In DNA form, the CDR3 reads TGCGCCAGCAGCAGTGACAAGTTGAAGGAAGCTTTCTTT.

The chain recombines TRBV15 with TRBJ2-1; D unresolved. V was cut by 6 bases and J by 5 bases, with 11 bases left in between. Germline V gene sequence: CDR1 LNHNV, CDR2 YYDKDF (reference sequence). CDR3 length: 13 residues. The CDR3 coding sequence is TGTGCCACCAGTCCCCAATCGCACAATGAGCAGTTCTTC. It specifies CATSPQSHNEQFF.

This clonotype was seen once. The junction and the germline gene differ at one end; a read error may be behind it. The CDR3 DNA is TGTGCCAGCAGGCGGCCTGGGGGCACAGATGCGCAGTATTTT. Its protein product is CASRRPGGTDAQYF. J is TRBJ2-3 and V is TRBV12-3 or TRBV12-4, with D perhaps TRBD1 (6 bases). There are 14 residues in the CDR3.

The chain combines TRBV6-6 with TRBJ2-7; D is undetermined. Germline CDR1 is MNHNY and CDR2 is SVGAGI (reference sequence). This CDR3 comprises 14 residues. The V end lost 7 bases, the J end lost 0 bases, and 13 bases lay between the germline ends. Written as DNA, the CDR3 is TGTGCCAGCACCCCCCGAGCCAACTCCTACGAGCAGTACTTC. Its protein is CASTPRANSYEQYF.

This clonotype was observed a single time. V is TRBV28 and J is TRBJ2-3, with 8 bases identical to TRBD1. This CDR3 spans 15 amino acids. Trimming removed 4 bases from V and 2 bases from J; junction bases left unmatched: 5. Germline loops: CDR1 MDHEN, CDR2 SYDVKM. The chain's CDR3 is CASSSPGQDTDTQYF. DNA for the CDR3: TGTGCCAGCAGTTCCCCGGGACAGGACACAGATACGCAGTATTTT.